The TCR beta chain described here comes from a study of cytomegalovirus exposure and HLA in healthy donors. Vbeta (60) and Jbeta (13) primers were used in the PCR. Repertoires were generated with immunoSEQ multiplex PCR, while TCRdb's copy carries only in-frame clones and drops some. The table includes around 180,000 clones, about 83% detected once. The germline V gene encodes CDR1 MNHEY and CDR2 SMNVEV (reference sequence). The V gene lost 10 bases and the J gene lost 2 bases, with 17 bases spanning the gap. The CDR3 totals 15 residues. The sequenced material came from PBMCs. This chain uses TRBV27 with TRBJ1-4, with D possibly TRBD1 on 5 matching bases. This TCR was recovered from a woman in her twenties or thirties in good health and CMV-seropositive. As DNA, the CDR3 is TGTGCCACAGCAGCCCGCGGGGCTACTAATGAAAAACTGTTTTTT. The encoded protein is CATAARGATNEKLFF. Looking up the rest from reference TRBV27 and TRBJ1-4 gives the full variable domain: EAQVTQNPRYLITVTGKKLTVTCSQNMNHEYMSWYRQDPGLGLRQIYYSMNVEVTDKGDVPEGYKVSRKEKRNFPLILESPSPNQTSLYFCATAARGATNEKLFFGSGTQLSVL.